The 2 T cell receptor beta chains presented below share a single source sample, sequenced in a study of blood T cell repertoires in COVID-19. Using immunoSEQ multiplex PCR, the repertoire was profiled, and TCRdb retains in-frame clones only, with some absent. This table has 250,000 or so clones, less than 90% appearing once. Sequenced sample: peripheral blood. The receptor set was obtained from a woman aged 35 to 49 who had recovered from COVID-19.

The gene calls are TRBV7-9 and TRBJ2-7, with D tentatively TRBD2 (5 bases). This CDR3 has 13 amino acids. The V end lost 1 base, the J end lost 12 bases, and 16 bases lay between the germline ends. In germline, CDR1 is SEHNR, CDR2 FQNEAQ (reference sequence). CDR3 coding DNA: TGTGCCAGCAGCTTAGAGAGGAGGAACGGTCCGTACTTC. Translated: CASSLERRNGPYF.

CDR3 bases: TGCAGTGCTAGTTCAAACGGGAGGGAACAGTTCTTC. Encoded protein: CSASSNGREQFF. V gene TRBV20-1 combines with J gene TRBJ2-1; TRBD2 matches at 8 bases. Germline trimming cut 3 bases from V and 13 bases from J; bases unmatched to any gene: 8. Germline CDR1 DFQATT, CDR2 SNEGSKA (reference sequence). The CDR3 is 12 residues long.